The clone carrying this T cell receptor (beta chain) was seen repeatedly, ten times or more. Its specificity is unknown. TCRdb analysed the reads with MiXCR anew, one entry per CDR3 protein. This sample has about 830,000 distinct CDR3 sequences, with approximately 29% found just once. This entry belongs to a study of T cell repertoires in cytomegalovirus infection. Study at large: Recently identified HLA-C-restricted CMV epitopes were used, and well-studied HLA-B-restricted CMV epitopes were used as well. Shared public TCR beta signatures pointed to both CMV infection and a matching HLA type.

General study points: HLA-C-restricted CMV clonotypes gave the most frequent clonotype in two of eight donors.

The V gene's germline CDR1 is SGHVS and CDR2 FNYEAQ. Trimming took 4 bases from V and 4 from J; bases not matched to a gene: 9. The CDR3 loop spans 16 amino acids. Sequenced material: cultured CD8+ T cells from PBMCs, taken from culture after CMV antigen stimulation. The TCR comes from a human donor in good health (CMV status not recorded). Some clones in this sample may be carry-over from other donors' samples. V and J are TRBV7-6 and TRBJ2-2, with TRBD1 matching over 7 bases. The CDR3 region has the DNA TGTGCCAGCAGCTCCCCTCAGGGGGTAGGCACCGGGGAGCTGTTTTTT. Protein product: CASSSPQGVGTGELFF.